The next 18 T cell receptor beta chains were all read from a single sample in a study of patients and donors after allogeneic stem cell transplantation (dated by TCRdb to the early 2020s). The library relied on RT-PCR. Data came from a NextSeq 550. The raw public data were reprocessed by TCRdb itself: fastp quality trimming at Q25, MiXCR clonotype calling, in-frame beta chains only. Rows matching on CDR3 protein sequence are summarized as one entry with the most common DNA and genes. The sample table contains approximately 98,000 distinct CDR3 sequences; only one count was recorded for approximately 40% of them. The ten largest clones add up to more than 25% of the sample. The material sequenced was blood, either unsorted or a sorted T cell fraction (not recorded which). The receptors shown here come from a human donor who was either an allogeneic HSCT recipient or a stem cell or donor lymphocyte infusion donor (not recorded which). It is not recorded whose cells these are; they may come from a transplant donor.

This clonotype was seen a single time. This rearrangement joins TRBV5-1 to TRBJ2-3, with 7 bases matching TRBD2. The CDR3 consists of 13 residues. Germline CDR1 reads SGHRS; CDR2 reads YFSETQ. The ends lost 5 bases at V and 4 bases at J; junction bases unmatched: 4. In DNA form, the CDR3 reads TGCGCCAGCAGTTCTAGCGGAGCAGATACGCAGTATTTT. Amino acids: CASSSSGADTQYF.

This rearrangement joins TRBV5-1 to TRBJ2-3; D remains ambiguous. Germline assignment: CDR1 SGHRS and CDR2 YFSETQ. Trimming shortened V by 0 bases and J by 2 bases, and 7 bases separated the two germline ends. CDR3 length equals 14 residues. The CDR3 nucleotides read TGCGCCAGCAGCTTGGAAGGGAACACAGATACGCAGTATTTT. This encodes CASSLEGNTDTQYF.

The chain combines TRBV20-1 with TRBJ2-7, with TRBD2 matching over 10 bases. Germline V CDR1 and CDR2: DFQATT, SNEGSKA (reference sequence). V dropped 4 bases and J dropped 0; count of bases not matched to a gene: 6. CDR3 length: 15 amino acids. The CDR3 spells CSATTSGTLSYEQYF. Here the CDR3 DNA reads TGCAGTGCTACCACTAGCGGGACGCTCTCCTACGAGCAGTACTTC.

The chain has TRBV5-5 and TRBJ2-3, with a tentative D call TRBD2 (6 bases). CDR3 size: 16 residues. Germline CDR1 and CDR2: SGHKS and YYEKEE (reference sequence). With 1 base removed from V and 3 bases from J, the gap between germline ends came to 15 bases. CDR3 sequence (DNA): TGTGCCAGCAGCTTGAGATCCGTTAGCGGAACAGATACGCAGTATTTT. Residues: CASSLRSVSGTDTQYF.

This clonotype was detected many times. This rearrangement joins TRBV7-9 to TRBJ1-2, with D perhaps matching TRBD1 (6 bases). CDR3 length equals 12 residues. The germline V gene has CDR1 SEHNR and CDR2 FQNEAQ (reference sequence). With 4 bases removed from V and 8 bases from J, the gap between germline ends came to 11 bases. The CDR3 sequence: CASSYREGGYTF. The DNA for the CDR3 is TGTGCCAGCAGCTACAGGGAGGGCGGCTACACCTTC. The entire variable domain, with the rest obtained from reference TRBV7-9 and TRBJ1-2, is as follows: DTGVSQNPRHKITKRGQNVTFRCDPISEHNRLYWYRQTLGQGPEFLTYFQNEAQLEKSRLLSDRFSAERPKGSFSTLEIQRTEQGDSAMYLCASSYREGGYTFGSGTRLTVV.

This clonotype was seen only a few times. This chain uses TRBV28 with TRBJ2-6; D gene unclear. With 3 bases removed from V and 0 bases from J, the gap between germline ends came to 9 bases. CDR1 is MDHEN, CDR2 SYDVKM, per germline. The CDR3 sequence is 16 residues long. The CDR3 coding sequence is TGTGCCAGCAGTTTCAGCCTTTCCTCTGGGGCCAACGTCCTGACTTTC. Its translation is CASSFSLSSGANVLTF.

This clonotype was counted a few times. This CDR3 reads CASSSQTGNTEAFF. The CDR3 DNA reads as TGTGCCAGCAGCTCCCAGACAGGGAACACTGAAGCTTTCTTT. The chain employs TRBV5-5 and TRBJ1-1; D perhaps matches TRBD1 (6 bases). Trimming removed 3 bases from V and 1 base from J, with 10 bases in between. The germline V gene has CDR1 SGHKS and CDR2 YYEKEE (reference sequence). The CDR3 is made up of 14 amino acids. The full variable domain, in which reference TRBV5-5 and TRBJ1-1 provide the parts outside the CDR3, is DAGVTQSPTHLIKTRGQQVTLRCSPISGHKSVSWYQQVLGQGPQFIFQYYEKEERGRGNFPDRFSARQFPNYSSELNVNALLLGDSALYLCASSSQTGNTEAFFGQGTRLTVV.

This clonotype came up a few times. The chain employs TRBV18 and TRBJ1-5; perhaps TRBD1 as D (6 bases). The CDR3 extends over 13 amino acids. V was trimmed by 5 bases and J by 5 bases, leaving 10 bases between them. Germline CDR1 and CDR2: KGHSH and LQKENI. CDR3 DNA: TGTGCCAGCTCAACAGGGAACGATCAGCCCCAGCATTTT. Translation: CASSTGNDQPQHF.

This clonotype was seen a single time. The chain links TRBV12-3 or TRBV12-4 to TRBJ2-5; D is tentatively TRBD1 or TRBD2 (6 bases each). V lost 5 bases to trimming and J lost 7 bases, with 17 bases between them. The CDR3 runs 14 residues. The CDR3 DNA reads TGTGCCAGCAGTCCAAATGGGGGGCGCGGGACCCAGTACTTC. Amino acids: CASSPNGGRGTQYF.

Only a few counts were recorded for this clonotype. The gene calls are TRBV4-3 and TRBJ1-1; 8 bases match TRBD1. Trimming cost V 3 bases and J 0 bases; bases outside gene matches: 3. Germline V gene lookup returns CDR1 LGHNA and CDR2 YSLEER. CDR3 size: 15 residues. CDR3: CASSQDRALNTEAFF. CDR3 bases: TGCGCCAGCAGCCAGGACAGGGCCCTGAACACTGAAGCTTTCTTT.

This clonotype came up a few times. The chain has TRBV24-1 and TRBJ1-2, with D unresolved. The CDR3 runs 14 residues. Trimming pared 4 bases from V and 6 bases from J, leaving 14 bases between. Germline V gene sequence: CDR1 KGHDR, CDR2 SFDVKD. This CDR3 is CATSDVNRYDGYTF. CDR3 nucleotide sequence: TGTGCCACCAGTGACGTGAATCGCTATGATGGCTACACCTTC.

This clonotype was seen only a few times. This chain joins TRBV20-1 and TRBJ1-1, with a possible D match to TRBD1 (5 bases). The CDR3 is 15 amino acids. The V and J ends lost 0 bases and 1 base respectively, with 12 bases between them. Germline values: CDR1 DFQATT, CDR2 SNEGSKA (reference sequence). The DNA for the CDR3 is TGCAGTGCTAGAGATGATGGGGGGAGGAACACTGAAGCTTTCTTT. This gives the protein CSARDDGGRNTEAFF.

V gene TRBV7-9 combines with J gene TRBJ2-2; D is uncertain. The CDR3 covers 14 residues. V was cut by 2 bases and J by 6 bases, with 10 bases left in between. The germline gives CDR1 SEHNR, CDR2 FQNEAQ (reference sequence). Written as DNA, the CDR3 is TGTGCCAGCAGCTTAAACACCGGGTCCGGGGAGCTGTTTTTT. Protein sequence: CASSLNTGSGELFF.

The chain carries TRBV7-2 and TRBJ2-1; 7 positions agree with TRBD1. V dropped 9 bases and J dropped 6; count of bases not matched to a gene: 8. Germline values: CDR1 SGHTA, CDR2 FQGNSA. The CDR3 consists of 13 residues. The CDR3 sequence is CASMGQTFNEQFF. DNA of the CDR3: TGTGCCAGTATGGGACAGACCTTCAATGAGCAGTTCTTC.

This chain connects TRBV20-1 to TRBJ1-1, with D possibly matching TRBD1 (6 bases). V was trimmed by 5 bases and J by 6 bases, leaving 13 bases between them. Germline-derived CDR1 and CDR2 are DFQATT and SNEGSKA (reference sequence). This CDR3 has 12 amino acids. The DNA for the CDR3 is TGCAGTGCTCCCGGGACAAGGGCTGAAGCTTTCTTT. It encodes CSAPGTRAEAFF.

The rearrangement uses TRBV7-2 and TRBJ1-6; D might be TRBD1 (5 bases). This CDR3 spans 16 amino acids. With 1 base removed from V and 3 bases from J, the gap between germline ends came to 10 bases. Looked up from germline, CDR1 is SGHTA and CDR2 is FQGNSA. This CDR3 is CASSLEPGLYNSPLHF. The CDR3 DNA reads as TGTGCCAGCAGCTTAGAGCCGGGACTCTATAATTCACCCCTCCACTTT. Drawing the rest from reference TRBV7-2 and TRBJ1-6, the complete variable domain is GAGVSQSPSNKVTEKGKDVELRCDPISGHTALYWYRQSLGQGLEFLIYFQGNSAPDKSGLPSDRFSAERTGGSVSTLTIQRTQQEDSAVYLCASSLEPGLYNSPLHFGNGTRLTVT.

This chain links TRBV5-1 with TRBJ2-2, with D perhaps TRBD2 (6 bases). Germline loops: CDR1 SGHRS, CDR2 YFSETQ. This CDR3 has 15 amino acids. The germline V and J ends were trimmed by 4 bases and 2 bases, with 12 bases remaining between them. CDR3 loop: CASSPGTPNTGELFF. The CDR3 bases are TGCGCCAGCAGCCCCGGGACTCCTAACACCGGGGAGCTGTTTTTT. The full variable domain, completed using reference TRBV5-1 and TRBJ2-2, is KAGVTQTPRYLIKTRGQQVTLSCSPISGHRSVSWYQQTPGQGLQFLFEYFSETQRNKGNFPGRFSGRQFSNSRSEMNVSTLELGDSALYLCASSPGTPNTGELFFGEGSRLTVL.

This rearrangement joins TRBV12-3 or TRBV12-4 to TRBJ2-5; D possibly corresponds to TRBD2 (5 bases). Trimming shortened V by 5 bases and J by 5 bases, and 12 bases separated the two germline ends. The CDR3 consists of 13 residues. DNA of the CDR3: TGTGCCAGCAGTAACACCAGAGGGGAGACCCAGTACTTC. It is translated as CASSNTRGETQYF.